Listed here are 23 T cell receptor beta chains from one sample, sequenced in a study of T cells expressing NK-cell markers. After re-calling the 5' RACE reads, TCRdb lists one entry per CDR3 protein, DNA absent. Reported are hundreds of thousands of distinct CDR3 sequences; the ten largest clones contain less than 4.5%. Specimen: blood T cells: a sorted CD56 or NKG2C T cell subset, CD4+ or CD8+ T cells, or bulk PBMC T cells (not recorded which). These receptors all come from a man aged 18 to 35 in good health.

The rearrangement links TRBV20-1 to TRBJ2-3; TCRdb's D call of TRBD2 is untestable without DNA. Germline V gene sequence: CDR1 DFQATT, CDR2 SNEGSKA (reference sequence). CDR3 size: 14 residues. CDR3 in amino acids: CSAKRSGSADTQYF.

This chain joins TRBV7-2 and TRBJ2-1. This CDR3 contains 13 residues. The germline V gene encodes CDR1 SGHTA and CDR2 FQGNSA. CDR3 residues: CASGIGAYNEQFF.

The chain has TRBV28 and TRBJ2-1; lacking DNA, the TRBD1 call made by TCRdb goes unchecked. This CDR3 has 16 residues. Germline CDR1 is MDHEN and CDR2 is SYDVKM. The CDR3 loop reads CASRAPRQGVYNEQFF.

The rearrangement links TRBV12-3 or TRBV12-4 to TRBJ1-2. The CDR3 runs 11 residues. Here the CDR3 reads CASGIGASDTF.

The chain carries TRBV5-1 and TRBJ2-4; the TCRdb call, TRBD1, lacks DNA for checking. The CDR3 is 17 amino acids. CDR1 is SGHRS, CDR2 YFSETQ, per germline. CDR3 sequence: CASSLEWDRGAKNIQYF.

This rearrangement joins TRBV28 to TRBJ1-5. The CDR3 is made up of 15 amino acids. Germline V gives CDR1 MDHEN, CDR2 SYDVKM. CDR3 in amino acids: CASSLRRGSNQPQHF.

The gene calls are TRBV20-1 and TRBJ1-5; TCRdb reports TRBD1, a call that lacks DNA to check it against. The CDR3 runs 15 residues. CDR1 DFQATT and CDR2 SNEGSKA come from the germline V gene (reference sequence). The chain's CDR3 is CSAREYRVMNQPQHF.

The V and J genes are TRBV6-4 and TRBJ2-1; as DNA is missing, the TRBD2 call by TCRdb cannot be tested. The CDR3 totals 13 residues. CDR1 is MRHNA and CDR2 is SNTAGT in the germline V gene. This CDR3 reads CASSEQREGEQFF.

This rearrangement joins TRBV11-2 to TRBJ1-2. This CDR3 is built from 15 residues. Germline CDR1 and CDR2: SGHAT and FQNNGV. The CDR3: CASSPGFGSHYGYTF.

The V call is TRBV30, the J call TRBJ1-1; TCRdb calls TRBD1, which cannot be checked without DNA. CDR1 and CDR2 (germline): GTSNPN, SVGIG (reference sequence). The CDR3 loop spans 15 amino acids. This chain's CDR3 is CACWGLLGAYTEAFF.

This sequence joins TRBV6-5 and TRBJ1-1. The CDR3 has 11 residues. CDR1 and CDR2 from the germline V gene are MNHEY and SVGAGI. The CDR3: CASSYSIKAFF.

The V gene is TRBV20-1, the J gene TRBJ2-1. Germline CDR1 DFQATT, CDR2 SNEGSKA (reference sequence). CDR3 length: 15 residues. CDR3 residues: CSASYPMGNYNEQFF.

This chain connects TRBV7-8 to TRBJ1-5. The CDR3 sequence is 15 residues long. Germline V CDR1 and CDR2: SGHVS, FQNEAQ. The CDR3 loop is CASSFDTGRDQPQHF.

The rearrangement links TRBV7-6 to TRBJ2-2; absent DNA, TCRdb's TRBD2 call cannot be checked. The CDR3 is 18 amino acids. Germline CDR1 SGHVS, CDR2 FNYEAQ. The CDR3 loop reads CASSLSSGRAQNTGELFF.

The chain joins TRBV6-4 to TRBJ2-6; TCRdb's D call of TRBD1 is untestable without DNA. CDR1 is MRHNA, CDR2 SNTAGT, per germline. This CDR3 is built from 21 residues. CDR3 protein: CASTRSGGRGHRLSGANVLTF.

The J gene is TRBJ1-4, the V gene TRBV2; TCRdb gives TRBD1 as the D gene, but with no DNA this cannot be confirmed. The CDR3 loop spans 13 amino acids. Germline V gene data show CDR1 as SNHLY and CDR2 as FYNNEI. The CDR3: CASRDRIEEKLFF.

CDR3 sequence: CASSLMSIQQFF. The V gene is TRBV7-9, the J gene TRBJ2-1; with no DNA, the TCRdb D assignment of TRBD1 cannot be verified. Germline-derived CDR1 and CDR2 are SEHNR and FQNEAQ (reference sequence). The CDR3 covers 12 residues.

The V gene is TRBV5-1, the J gene TRBJ2-1; TCRdb designates TRBD1, a call that cannot be tested without DNA. Germline V gives CDR1 SGHRS, CDR2 YFSETQ. The CDR3 has 16 residues. CDR3 loop: CASSLGAGTGRNEQFF.

The chain employs TRBV5-1 and TRBJ2-1; checking the TCRdb D call of TRBD1 is not possible without DNA. Looked up from germline, CDR1 is SGHRS and CDR2 is YFSETQ. The length of the CDR3 is 12 residues. CDR3 sequence reads: CASSYLGGEQFF.

The rearrangement uses TRBV20-1 and TRBJ2-3; without DNA, the TCRdb call of TRBD2 cannot be checked. The CDR3 runs to 15 residues. CDR1 is DFQATT, CDR2 SNEGSKA, per germline (reference sequence). CDR3 loop: CSATRISGVTDTQYF.

The chain couples TRBV5-1 to TRBJ2-2; as DNA is missing, the TRBD1 call by TCRdb cannot be tested. CDR1 SGHRS and CDR2 YFSETQ come from the germline V gene. The length of the CDR3 is 16 residues. CDR3 sequence: CASSPPGQGRTGELFF.

This chain uses TRBV4-1 with TRBJ2-3; there is no DNA to check the TCRdb D call of TRBD1. The CDR3 has 16 residues. Germline assignment: CDR1 MGHRA and CDR2 YSYEKL. CDR3 amino acids: CASSLQGQSYTDTQYF.

The chain combines TRBV14 with TRBJ2-1; lacking DNA, the TRBD2 call made by TCRdb goes unchecked. Per the germline V gene, CDR1 is SGHDN and CDR2 is FVKESK. The CDR3 runs to 21 residues. CDR3 region: CASSQDYSGTSGKNSGNEQFF.